This T cell receptor beta chain was sequenced in a study of T-cell reconstitution after alpha-beta-depleted transplantation in children. General study results and limits: T-cell counts and diversity at one year following transplant were attributed mainly to newly produced T cells. Reportedly, only several hundred clones from non-depleted graft cells drove alpha-beta T-cell counts at about two months.

This clonotype has a handful of counts. What it binds is not known. The ends were cut back, 7 bases at V and 7 bases at J, with 14 bases in the middle. CDR1 ENHRY and CDR2 SYGVKD come from the germline V gene. The CDR3 sequence is 13 residues long. A TCRbeta library incorporating unique molecular identifiers was prepared. A single record per CDR3 protein comes from TCRdb applying MiXCR to the PCR reads. This table holds just over 950,000 distinct CDR3 sequences, about 29% found once. V and J are TRBV10-3 and TRBJ2-1; maybe TRBD1 (6 bases). This clonotype was sampled from a boy younger than two who had a stem cell transplant for SCID, so the T cells may come from the graft donor. The sequencing here drew on PBMCs, mostly from graft donor cells, taken 360 days after TCRalphabeta/CD19-depleted stem cell transplant. CDR3 sequence (DNA): TGTGCCATCACCCAAGACCAGGGGAATGAGCAGTTCTTC. Its protein is CAITQDQGNEQFF.